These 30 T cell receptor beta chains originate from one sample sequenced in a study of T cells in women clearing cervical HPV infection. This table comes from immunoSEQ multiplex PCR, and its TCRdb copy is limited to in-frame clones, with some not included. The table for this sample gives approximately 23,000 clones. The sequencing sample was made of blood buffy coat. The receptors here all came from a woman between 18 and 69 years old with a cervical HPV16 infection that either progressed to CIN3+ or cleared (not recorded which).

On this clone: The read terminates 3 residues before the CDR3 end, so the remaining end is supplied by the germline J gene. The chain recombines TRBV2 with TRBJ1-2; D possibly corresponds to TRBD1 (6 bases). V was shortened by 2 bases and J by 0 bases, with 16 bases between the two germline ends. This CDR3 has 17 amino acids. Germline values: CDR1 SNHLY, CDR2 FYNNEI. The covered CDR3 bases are TGTGCCAGCAGTGAATTTAGGACAGCAATCTCTAACTATGGC. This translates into CASSEFRTAISNYG. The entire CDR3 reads CASSEFRTAISNYGYTF.

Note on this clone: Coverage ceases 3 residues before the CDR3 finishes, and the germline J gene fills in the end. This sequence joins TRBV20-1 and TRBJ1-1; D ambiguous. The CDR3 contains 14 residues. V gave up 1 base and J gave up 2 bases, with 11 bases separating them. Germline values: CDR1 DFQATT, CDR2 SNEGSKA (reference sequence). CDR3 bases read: TGCAGTGCTAGAGGGAAGGGTTCTAACACTGAA. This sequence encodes CSARGKGSNTE. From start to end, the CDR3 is CSARGKGSNTEAFF.

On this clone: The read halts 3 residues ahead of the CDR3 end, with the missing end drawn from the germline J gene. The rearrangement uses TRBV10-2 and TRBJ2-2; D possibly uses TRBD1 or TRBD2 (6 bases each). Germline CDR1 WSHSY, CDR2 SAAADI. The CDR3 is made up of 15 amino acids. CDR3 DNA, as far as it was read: TGCGCCAGCAGTGAGTCGTCCCAGGGGAGGTCACCG. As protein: CASSESSQGRSP. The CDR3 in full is CASSESSQGRSPLFF.

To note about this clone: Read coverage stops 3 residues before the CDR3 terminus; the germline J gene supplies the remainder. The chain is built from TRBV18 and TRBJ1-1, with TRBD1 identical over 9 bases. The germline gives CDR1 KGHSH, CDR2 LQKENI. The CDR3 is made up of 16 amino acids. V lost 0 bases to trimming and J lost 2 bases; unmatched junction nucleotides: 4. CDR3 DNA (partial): TGTGCCAGCTCACCACCGAGACAGGGGGGCAACACTGAA. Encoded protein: CASSPPRQGGNTE. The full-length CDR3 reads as CASSPPRQGGNTEAFF.

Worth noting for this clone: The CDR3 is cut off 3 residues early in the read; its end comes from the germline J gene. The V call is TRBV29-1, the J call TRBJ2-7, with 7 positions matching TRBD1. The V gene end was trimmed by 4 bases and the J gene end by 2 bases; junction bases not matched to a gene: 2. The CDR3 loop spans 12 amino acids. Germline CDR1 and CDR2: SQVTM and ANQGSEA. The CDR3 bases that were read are TGCAGCGTTGGCAGGGGGACCTACGAG. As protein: CSVGRGTYE. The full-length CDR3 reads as CSVGRGTYEQYF.

Here the CDR3 reads CASSDRQGTNEKLFF. CDR3 bases read: TGTGCCAGCAGCGACCGACAGGGGACTAATGAAAAA. The gene calls are TRBV7-9 and TRBJ1-4, with 8 positions matching TRBD1. Read sequence stops 3 residues before the CDR3 end, and the germline J gene provides the missing end. CDR3 length: 15 residues. Germline assignment: CDR1 SEHNR and CDR2 FQNEAQ (reference sequence). Unmatched junction bases numbered 4, after V lost 5 bases and J lost 2 bases.

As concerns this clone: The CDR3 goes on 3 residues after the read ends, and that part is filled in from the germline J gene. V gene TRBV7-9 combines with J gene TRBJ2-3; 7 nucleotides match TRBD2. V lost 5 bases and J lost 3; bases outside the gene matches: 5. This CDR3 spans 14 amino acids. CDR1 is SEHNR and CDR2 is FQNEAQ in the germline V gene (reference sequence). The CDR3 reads CASSGGSGTDTQYF. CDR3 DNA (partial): TGTGCCAGCAGCGGCGGGAGCGGGACAGATACG.

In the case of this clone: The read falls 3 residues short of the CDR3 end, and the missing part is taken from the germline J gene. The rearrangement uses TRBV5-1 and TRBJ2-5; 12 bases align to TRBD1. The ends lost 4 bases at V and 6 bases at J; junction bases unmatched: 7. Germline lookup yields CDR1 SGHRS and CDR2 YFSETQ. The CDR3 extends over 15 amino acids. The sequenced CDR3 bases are TGCGCCAGCAGCGTTGGGACAGGGGGCATGAAGACC. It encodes CASSVGTGGMKT. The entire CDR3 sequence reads CASSVGTGGMKTQYF.

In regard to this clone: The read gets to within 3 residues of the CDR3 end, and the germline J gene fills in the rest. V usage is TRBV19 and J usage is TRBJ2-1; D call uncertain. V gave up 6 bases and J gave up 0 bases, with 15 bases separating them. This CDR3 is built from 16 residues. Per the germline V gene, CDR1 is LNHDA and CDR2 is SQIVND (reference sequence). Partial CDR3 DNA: TGTGCCAGTAGGGCCACGAGCTACAGCTCCTACAATGAG. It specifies CASRATSYSSYNE. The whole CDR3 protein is CASRATSYSSYNEQFF.

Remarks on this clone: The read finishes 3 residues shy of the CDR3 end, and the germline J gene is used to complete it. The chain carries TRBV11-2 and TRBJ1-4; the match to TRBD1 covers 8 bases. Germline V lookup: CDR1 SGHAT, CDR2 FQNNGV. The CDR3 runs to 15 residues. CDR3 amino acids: CASTPRAGGNSPLFF. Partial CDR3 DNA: TGTGCCAGCACCCCCCGGGCAGGGGGCAATTCACCA. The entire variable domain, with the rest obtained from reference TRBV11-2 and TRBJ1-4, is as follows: EAGVAQSPRYKIIEKRQSVAFWCNPISGHATLYWYQQILGQGPKLLIQFQNNGVVDDSQLPKDRFSAERLKGVDSTLKIQPAKLEDSAVYLCASTPRAGGNSPLFFGSGTQLSVL.

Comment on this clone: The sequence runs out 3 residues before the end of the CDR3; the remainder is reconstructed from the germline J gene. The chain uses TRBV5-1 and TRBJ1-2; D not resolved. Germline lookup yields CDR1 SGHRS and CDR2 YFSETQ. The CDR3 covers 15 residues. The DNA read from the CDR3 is TGCGCCAGCAGCTTGGTCCGAGGAAGCACAGATACC. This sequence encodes CASSLVRGSTDT. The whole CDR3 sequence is CASSLVRGSTDTYTF.

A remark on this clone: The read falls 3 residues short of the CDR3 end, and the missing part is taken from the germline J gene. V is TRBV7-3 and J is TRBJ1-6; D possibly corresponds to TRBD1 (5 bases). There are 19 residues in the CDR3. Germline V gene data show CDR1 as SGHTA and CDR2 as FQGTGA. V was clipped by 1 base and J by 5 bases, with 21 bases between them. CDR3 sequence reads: CASSLRPFSSATDNSPLHF. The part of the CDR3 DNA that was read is TGTGCCAGCAGCTTAAGGCCGTTCTCATCCGCGACAGATAATTCACCC.

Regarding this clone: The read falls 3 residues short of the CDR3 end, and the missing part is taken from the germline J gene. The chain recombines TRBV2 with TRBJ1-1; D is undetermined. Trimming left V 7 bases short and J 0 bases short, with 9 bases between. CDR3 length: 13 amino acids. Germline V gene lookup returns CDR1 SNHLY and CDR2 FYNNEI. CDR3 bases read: TGTGCCAGCACAGTTTCCCTGAACACTGAA. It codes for CASTVSLNTE. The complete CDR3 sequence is CASTVSLNTEAFF. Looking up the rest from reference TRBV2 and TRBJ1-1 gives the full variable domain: EPEVTQTPSHQVTQMGQEVILRCVPISNHLYFYWYRQILGQKVEFLVSFYNNEISEKSEIFDDQFSVERPDGSNFTLKIRSTKLEDSAMYFCASTVSLNTEAFFGQGTRLTVV.

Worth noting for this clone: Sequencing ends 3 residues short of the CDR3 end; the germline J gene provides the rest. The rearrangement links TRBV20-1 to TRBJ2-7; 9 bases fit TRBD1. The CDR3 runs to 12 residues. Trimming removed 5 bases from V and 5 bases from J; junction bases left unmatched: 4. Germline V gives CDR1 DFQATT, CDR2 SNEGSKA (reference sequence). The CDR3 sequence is CSAGTGFDEQYF. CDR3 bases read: TGCAGTGCTGGGACAGGGTTTGACGAG.

The part of the CDR3 DNA that was read is TGTGCCGGGCTACAGGTGACTGAA. Encoded protein: CAGLQVTE. The CDR3 reads in full as CAGLQVTEAFF. V gene TRBV30 combines with J gene TRBJ1-1, with a tentative D call TRBD1 (5 bases). From the germline J gene comes the end of the CDR3, since the read stops 3 residues before it. In germline, CDR1 is GTSNPN, CDR2 SVGIG (reference sequence). This CDR3 contains 11 residues. V lost 8 bases, J lost 5 bases, and 12 bases lay in between.

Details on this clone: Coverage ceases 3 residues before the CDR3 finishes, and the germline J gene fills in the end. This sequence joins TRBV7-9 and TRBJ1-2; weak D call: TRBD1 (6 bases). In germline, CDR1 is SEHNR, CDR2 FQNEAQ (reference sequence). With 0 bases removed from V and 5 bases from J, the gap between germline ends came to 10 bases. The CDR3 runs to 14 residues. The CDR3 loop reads CASSLAQGNYGYTF. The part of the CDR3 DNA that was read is TGTGCCAGCAGCTTAGCGCAGGGGAATTATGGC.

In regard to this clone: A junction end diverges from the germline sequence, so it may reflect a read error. The part of the CDR3 DNA that was read is TGCGCCAGCAGCCAAGCTGGATTAGCCCCCACCGGGGAG. Its translation: CASSQAGLAPTGE. The whole CDR3 sequence reads CASSQAGLAPTGELFF. This chain uses TRBV4-2 with TRBJ2-2; D gene ambiguous. The DNA ends 3 residues before the CDR3 does, and the rest of the CDR3 is filled in from the germline J gene. Per germline, CDR1 LGHNA and CDR2 YNFKEQ. The CDR3 runs to 16 residues.

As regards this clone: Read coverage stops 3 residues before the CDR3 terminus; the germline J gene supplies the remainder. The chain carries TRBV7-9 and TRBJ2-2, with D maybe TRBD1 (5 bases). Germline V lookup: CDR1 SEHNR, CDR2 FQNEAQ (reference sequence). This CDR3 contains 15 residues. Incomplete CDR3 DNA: TGTGCCAGCAGCTTCCAGGGAACCTATAATTCACCG. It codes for CASSFQGTYNSP. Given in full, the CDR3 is CASSFQGTYNSPLFF.

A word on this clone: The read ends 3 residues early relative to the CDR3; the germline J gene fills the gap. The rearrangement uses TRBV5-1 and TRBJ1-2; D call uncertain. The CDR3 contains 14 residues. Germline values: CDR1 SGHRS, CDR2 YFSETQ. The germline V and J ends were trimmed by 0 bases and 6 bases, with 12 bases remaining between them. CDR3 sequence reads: CASSLGRGEDGYTF. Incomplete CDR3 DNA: TGCGCCAGCAGCTTGGGACGGGGTGAGGATGGC.

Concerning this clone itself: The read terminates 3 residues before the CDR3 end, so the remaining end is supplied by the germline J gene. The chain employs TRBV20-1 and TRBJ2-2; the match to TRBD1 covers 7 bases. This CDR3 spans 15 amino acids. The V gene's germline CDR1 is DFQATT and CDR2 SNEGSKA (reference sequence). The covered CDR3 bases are TGCAGTGCTAGAGATCGACAGGGTTTTAATTCACCG. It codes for CSARDRQGFNSP. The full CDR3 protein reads CSARDRQGFNSPLFF.

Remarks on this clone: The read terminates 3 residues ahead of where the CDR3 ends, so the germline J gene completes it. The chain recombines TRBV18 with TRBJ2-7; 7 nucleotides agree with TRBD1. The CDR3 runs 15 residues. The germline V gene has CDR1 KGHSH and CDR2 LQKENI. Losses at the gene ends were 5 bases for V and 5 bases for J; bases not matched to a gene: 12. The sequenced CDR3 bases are TGTGCCAGCTCATCATTCTCGTCAGGGGGAGACGAG. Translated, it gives CASSSFSSGGDE. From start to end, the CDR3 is CASSSFSSGGDEQYF. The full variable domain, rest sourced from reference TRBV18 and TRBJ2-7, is NAGVMQNPRHLVRRRGQEARLRCSPMKGHSHVYWYRQLPEEGLKFMVYLQKENIIDESGMPKERFSAEFPKEGPSILRIQQVVRGDSAAYFCASSSFSSGGDEQYFGPGTRLTVT.

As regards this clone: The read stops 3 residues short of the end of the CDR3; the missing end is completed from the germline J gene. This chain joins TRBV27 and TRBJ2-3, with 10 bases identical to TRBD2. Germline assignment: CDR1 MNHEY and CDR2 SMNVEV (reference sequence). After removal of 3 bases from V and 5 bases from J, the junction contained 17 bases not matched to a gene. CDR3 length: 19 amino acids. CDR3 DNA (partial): TGTGCCAGCAGTTTTAAGTCCTGGGCTAGCGGGAGACGAAGAGATACG. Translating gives CASSFKSWASGRRRDT. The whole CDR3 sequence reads CASSFKSWASGRRRDTQYF.

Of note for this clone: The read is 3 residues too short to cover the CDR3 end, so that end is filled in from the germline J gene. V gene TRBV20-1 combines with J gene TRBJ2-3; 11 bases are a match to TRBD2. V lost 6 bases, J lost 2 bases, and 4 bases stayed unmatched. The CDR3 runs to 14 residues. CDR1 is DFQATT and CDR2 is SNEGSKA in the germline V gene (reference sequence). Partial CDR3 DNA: TGCAGTGCACCGGGACTAGCGGCCACAGATACG. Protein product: CSAPGLAATDT. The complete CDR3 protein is CSAPGLAATDTQYF.

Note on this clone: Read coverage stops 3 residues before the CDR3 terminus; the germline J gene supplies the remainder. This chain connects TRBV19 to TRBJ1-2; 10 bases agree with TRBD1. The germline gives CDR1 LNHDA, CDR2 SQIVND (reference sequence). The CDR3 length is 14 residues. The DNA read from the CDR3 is TGTGCCAGTAGTCCGAGGACAGGGGGAGGCGAC. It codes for CASSPRTGGGD. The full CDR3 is CASSPRTGGGDYTF.

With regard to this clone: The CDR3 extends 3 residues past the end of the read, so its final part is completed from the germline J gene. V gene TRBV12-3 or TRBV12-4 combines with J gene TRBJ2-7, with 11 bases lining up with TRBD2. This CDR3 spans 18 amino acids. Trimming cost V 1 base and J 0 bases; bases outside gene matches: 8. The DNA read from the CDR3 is TGTGCCAGCAGTTTAGGTGGACTAGCGGGCTTAAGCTCCTACGAG. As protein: CASSLGGLAGLSSYE. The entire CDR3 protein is CASSLGGLAGLSSYEQYF.

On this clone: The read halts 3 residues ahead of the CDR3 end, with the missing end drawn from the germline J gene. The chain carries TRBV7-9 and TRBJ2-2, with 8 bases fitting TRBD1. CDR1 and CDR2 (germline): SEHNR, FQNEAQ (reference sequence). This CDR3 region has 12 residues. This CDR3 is CASSLTGTGLFF. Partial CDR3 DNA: TGTGCCAGCAGCTTAACCGGGACAGGG.

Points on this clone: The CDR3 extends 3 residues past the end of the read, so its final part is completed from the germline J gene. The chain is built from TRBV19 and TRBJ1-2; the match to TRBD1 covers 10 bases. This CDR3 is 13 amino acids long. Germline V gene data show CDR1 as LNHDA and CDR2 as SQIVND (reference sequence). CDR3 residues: CATKGQGYNDYTF. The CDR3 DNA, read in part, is TGTGCCACCAAGGGACAGGGGTACAATGAC.

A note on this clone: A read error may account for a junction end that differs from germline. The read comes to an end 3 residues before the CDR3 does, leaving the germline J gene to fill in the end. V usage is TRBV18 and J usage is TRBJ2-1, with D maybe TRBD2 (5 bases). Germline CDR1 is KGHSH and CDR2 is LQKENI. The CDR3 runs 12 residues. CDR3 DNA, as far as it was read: TGTGCCAGCGCACCGGACTCCAATGAG. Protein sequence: CASAPDSNE. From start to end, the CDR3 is CASAPDSNEQFF.

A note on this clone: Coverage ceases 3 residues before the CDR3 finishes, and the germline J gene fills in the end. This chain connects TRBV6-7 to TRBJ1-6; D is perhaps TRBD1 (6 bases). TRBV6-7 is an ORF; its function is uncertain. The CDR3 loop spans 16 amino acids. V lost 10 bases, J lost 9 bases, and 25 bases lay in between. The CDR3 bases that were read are TGTGCCACCGAACCTTACAGGGAGGTATACGGTTCACCC. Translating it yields CATEPYREVYGSP. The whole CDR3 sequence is CATEPYREVYGSPLHF.

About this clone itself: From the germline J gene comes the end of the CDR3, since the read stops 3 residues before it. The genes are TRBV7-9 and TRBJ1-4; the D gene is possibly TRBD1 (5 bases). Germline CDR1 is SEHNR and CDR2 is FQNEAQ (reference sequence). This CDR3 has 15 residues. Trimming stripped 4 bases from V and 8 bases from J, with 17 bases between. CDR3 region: CASSSAVQVGEKLFF. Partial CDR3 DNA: TGTGCCAGCAGCTCCGCTGTACAGGTCGGGGAAAAA.